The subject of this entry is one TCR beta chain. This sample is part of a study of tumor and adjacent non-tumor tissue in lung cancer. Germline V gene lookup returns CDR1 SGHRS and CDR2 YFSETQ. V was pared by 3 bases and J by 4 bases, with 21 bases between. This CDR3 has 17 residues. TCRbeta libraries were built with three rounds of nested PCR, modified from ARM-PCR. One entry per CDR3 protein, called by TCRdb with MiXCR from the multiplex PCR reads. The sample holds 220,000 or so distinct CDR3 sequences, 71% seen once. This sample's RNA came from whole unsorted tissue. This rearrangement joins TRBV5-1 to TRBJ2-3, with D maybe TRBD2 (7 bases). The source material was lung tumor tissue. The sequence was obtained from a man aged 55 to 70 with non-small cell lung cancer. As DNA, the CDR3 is TGCGCCAGCAGCTGGATTGGTGGCGGGGGCCGAGCAGATACGCAGTATTTT. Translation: CASSWIGGGGRADTQYF.